The TCR beta chain described here comes from a study of CD8 T cells in ankylosing spondylitis. Study observations and caveats: There was a TCR beta motif, made of eight highly homologous variants, that appeared characteristic of ankylosing spondylitis blood.

The CDR3 covers 16 residues. V trimming: 7 bases; J trimming: 1 base; junction bases outside the gene matches: 9. Germline V gene sequence: CDR1 KGHDR, CDR2 SFDVKD. This clonotype was counted at least ten times. No antigen is known for it. For TCR beta, libraries came from quantitative 5'-RACE with molecular barcodes. TCRdb re-called the 5' RACE reads through MiXCR, storing one row per CDR3 protein. The profile shows a few hundred thousand distinct CDR3 sequences, 8% to 11% of them singletons. The sequenced material came from blood, either unsorted or a sorted T cell fraction (not recorded which). The rearrangement links TRBV24-1 to TRBJ2-4, with 7 bases fitting TRBD1. The TCR originated in a male donor with ankylosing spondylitis or in good health (not recorded which). CDR3 sequence: CATRLTGSNAKNIQYF. The DNA for the CDR3 is TGTGCCACCAGACTGACAGGGAGTAACGCCAAAAACATTCAGTACTTC.